One and the same sample provided the 25 T cell receptor beta chains below, sequenced in a study of blood T cell repertoires in COVID-19. The data were produced by immunoSEQ multiplex PCR, yet TCRdb's version contains in-frame clones alone and is incomplete. The data hold around 200,000 clones, with 65% to 85% observed a single time. The material sequenced was peripheral blood. The receptors were sampled from a woman aged 40 to 55 with COVID-19, enrolled during active disease.

The V call is TRBV5-1, the J call TRBJ1-2; 7 bases align to TRBD1. J gave up 0 bases and V 3 bases, and 14 bases lay outside the gene matches. CDR1 is SGHRS, CDR2 YFSETQ, per germline. CDR3 size: 18 residues. Written as DNA, the CDR3 is TGCGCCAGCAGCTCTAAGGGGGCCCCTATGCCTCCTAACTATGGCTACACCTTC. It codes for CASSSKGAPMPPNYGYTF.

This chain uses TRBV5-5 with TRBJ2-2, with 7 bases lining up with TRBD1. There are 16 residues in the CDR3. Germline values: CDR1 SGHKS, CDR2 YYEKEE (reference sequence). Trimming at V came to 4 bases and at J to 7 bases, leaving 13 bases not matched to a gene. The CDR3 loop reads CASSPRPVRGIGELFF. CDR3 in DNA: TGTGCCAGCAGCCCACGTCCCGTCAGGGGGATCGGGGAGCTGTTTTTT.

The chain uses TRBV27 and TRBJ2-5; TRBD2 aligns across 7 bases. Germline-derived CDR1 and CDR2 are MNHEY and SMNVEV (reference sequence). Trimming removed 6 bases from V and 1 base from J; junction bases left unmatched: 8. This CDR3 is 15 amino acids long. CDR3 bases: TGTGCCAGCAGACGGACTAGGGCCTCCCAAGAGACCCAGTACTTC. Residues: CASRRTRASQETQYF.

V gene TRBV5-6 combines with J gene TRBJ1-6; 7 bases map to TRBD1. Germline loops: CDR1 SGHDT, CDR2 YYEEEE. J lost 7 bases, V lost 0 bases, and 7 bases had no gene match. The length of the CDR3 is 16 residues. The CDR3, as DNA: TGTGCCAGCAGCTTGGCTCCGGGACAGCCGAATTCACCCCTCCACTTT. This sequence encodes CASSLAPGQPNSPLHF.

J is TRBJ2-7 and V is TRBV19; TRBD2 aligns across 8 bases. This CDR3 has 14 residues. V lost 3 bases, J lost 6 bases, and 7 bases stayed unmatched. Germline loops: CDR1 LNHDA, CDR2 SQIVND (reference sequence). The CDR3 region is CASSISGGAGEQYF. CDR3 DNA sequence: TGTGCCAGTAGTATCTCCGGGGGGGCCGGCGAGCAGTACTTC.

This clone has only one observation. The chain uses TRBV12-3 or TRBV12-4 and TRBJ1-2; no firm D call. V gave up 7 bases and J gave up 6 bases, with 15 bases separating them. The CDR3 consists of 13 residues. This chain's CDR3 is CASTPSGVDGYTF. In DNA form, the CDR3 reads TGTGCCAGCACCCCGTCCGGGGTAGATGGCTACACCTTC.

V and J are TRBV6-5 and TRBJ2-3, with TRBD2 matching over 8 bases. Per the germline V gene, CDR1 is MNHEY and CDR2 is SVGAGI. This CDR3 has 13 amino acids. Trimming took 6 bases from V and 5 from J; bases not matched to a gene: 4. Here the CDR3 DNA reads TGTGCCAGCAGGGGGGCGGGGGGAGATACGCAGTATTTT. Translated, it gives CASRGAGGDTQYF.

The chain carries TRBV7-3 and TRBJ1-1; D is perhaps TRBD1 (5 bases). Germline CDR1 is SGHTA and CDR2 is FQGTGA. This CDR3 has 14 amino acids. The germline V and J ends were trimmed by 3 bases and 1 base, with 9 bases remaining between them. The CDR3 DNA is TGTGCCAGCAGCTTGGGACTCCAGAACACTGAAGCTTTCTTT. Encoded protein: CASSLGLQNTEAFF.

The genes are TRBV5-1 and TRBJ2-5; possible D gene TRBD2, 7 bases. The CDR3 runs 19 residues. Trimming pared 3 bases from V and 5 bases from J, leaving 29 bases between. Germline CDR1 SGHRS, CDR2 YFSETQ. This CDR3 reads CASSYLTRGAGAVGETQYF. For the CDR3, the DNA is TGCGCCAGCAGCTACCTTACACGGGGGGCCGGCGCGGTCGGGGAGACCCAGTACTTC.

The chain recombines TRBV6-5 with TRBJ1-2; 11 positions agree with TRBD1. Germline CDR1 and CDR2: MNHEY and SVGAGI. There are 14 residues in the CDR3. Trimming cost V 5 bases and J 4 bases; bases outside gene matches: 3. This CDR3 reads CASSRGQGAYGYTF. The DNA for the CDR3 is TGTGCCAGCAGTCGCGGACAGGGGGCCTATGGCTACACCTTC.

The chain links TRBV27 to TRBJ2-7; 8 nucleotides match TRBD2. Per the germline V gene, CDR1 is MNHEY and CDR2 is SMNVEV (reference sequence). With 4 bases clipped from V and 3 bases from J, the junction kept 11 bases outside the gene matches. The CDR3 covers 16 residues. The CDR3 loop reads CASSSLAGAGGYEQYF. For the CDR3, the DNA is TGTGCCAGCAGTTCCCTAGCGGGTGCCGGGGGCTACGAGCAGTACTTC.

V is TRBV28 and J is TRBJ1-5; TRBD1 is a possible D gene (5 bases). Germline CDR1 and CDR2: MDHEN and SYDVKM. V shed 3 bases and J shed 3 bases, with 9 bases lying between them. The length of the CDR3 is 14 residues. The CDR3 reads CASSLGRPNQPQHF. CDR3 bases: TGTGCCAGCAGTTTGGGGCGGCCCAATCAGCCCCAGCATTTT.

CDR3 region: CASSIPGQVNTEAFF. The CDR3, as DNA: TGCGCCAGCAGCATCCCGGGACAGGTGAACACTGAAGCTTTCTTT. The J gene is TRBJ1-1, the V gene TRBV5-1, with 8 bases lining up with TRBD1. Looked up from germline, CDR1 is SGHRS and CDR2 is YFSETQ. The CDR3 sequence is 15 residues long. Trimming at V came to 4 bases and at J to 0 bases, leaving 5 bases not matched to a gene.

The J gene is TRBJ2-7, the V gene TRBV9; TRBD1 is a possible D gene (6 bases). V was clipped by 4 bases and J by 0 bases, with 14 bases between them. The CDR3 runs 15 residues. CDR1 is SGDLS, CDR2 YYNGEE, per germline. In nucleotides, the CDR3 is TGTGCCAGCAGCTCGCAGGGACATAGCTCCTACGAGCAGTACTTC. Protein product: CASSSQGHSSYEQYF. Based on the CDR3 plus reference TRBV9 and TRBJ2-7, the full variable domain is DSGVTQTPKHLITATGQRVTLRCSPRSGDLSVYWYQQSLDQGLQFLIQYYNGEERAKGNILERFSAQQFPDLHSELNLSSLELGDSALYFCASSSQGHSSYEQYFGPGTRLTVT.

The chain joins TRBV27 to TRBJ1-2; perhaps TRBD1 as D (5 bases). V was clipped by 0 bases and J by 8 bases, with 16 bases between them. The CDR3 contains 15 residues. Germline-derived CDR1 and CDR2 are MNHEY and SMNVEV (reference sequence). The DNA for the CDR3 is TGTGCCAGCAGTTTATCGGACGACAGCGTCTGGGGCTACACCTTC. Its protein is CASSLSDDSVWGYTF.

V is TRBV19 and J is TRBJ2-1, with TRBD2 identical over 9 bases. The V and J ends lost 10 bases and 8 bases, in that order; junction bases with no gene match: 15. The CDR3 has 15 amino acids. In germline, CDR1 is LNHDA, CDR2 SQIVND (reference sequence). CDR3 region: CATRPEREVRYEQFF. The CDR3 DNA reads as TGTGCCACCAGACCAGAGCGGGAGGTTCGATATGAGCAGTTCTTC. Based on the CDR3 plus reference TRBV19 and TRBJ2-1, the full variable domain is DGGITQSPKYLFRKEGQNVTLSCEQNLNHDAMYWYRQDPGQGLRLIYYSQIVNDFQKGDIAEGYSVSREKKESFPLTVTSAQKNPTAFYLCATRPEREVRYEQFFGPGTRLTVL.

The CDR3 nucleotides are TGTGCCAGCAGCCAAGATCCCCTCGACTTACTCACAGATACGCAGTATTTT. Its protein is CASSQDPLDLLTDTQYF. The rearrangement links TRBV14 to TRBJ2-3; D gene ambiguous. V gave up 0 bases and J gave up 2 bases, with 15 bases separating them. The CDR3 runs to 17 residues. Germline loops: CDR1 SGHDN, CDR2 FVKESK.

This clone was observed a single time. This rearrangement joins TRBV24-1 to TRBJ2-1, with TRBD2 matching over 9 bases. CDR1 KGHDR and CDR2 SFDVKD come from the germline V gene. CDR3 length: 14 residues. The V gene end was trimmed by 5 bases and the J gene end by 8 bases; junction bases not matched to a gene: 6. The CDR3 DNA follows: TGTGCCACCAGTGGTAGGACTAGCGCCCATGAGCAGTTCTTC. Amino acid sequence: CATSGRTSAHEQFF.

This clone was counted many times. This sequence joins TRBV24-1 and TRBJ1-2, with D hard to call. The germline gives CDR1 KGHDR, CDR2 SFDVKD. This CDR3 contains 15 residues. V was trimmed by 0 bases and J by 0 bases, leaving 7 bases between them. In nucleotides, the CDR3 is TGTGCCACCAGTGATTTGATTGCGACTAACTATGGCTACACCTTC. It is translated as CATSDLIATNYGYTF.

The V and J genes are TRBV19 and TRBJ1-2, with D uncertain. Germline V gene sequence: CDR1 LNHDA, CDR2 SQIVND (reference sequence). The CDR3 has 14 amino acids. V lost 3 bases and J lost 5, with 13 bases in between. CDR3 region: CASSIEWAEYGYTF. The CDR3 region has the DNA TGTGCCAGTAGTATTGAGTGGGCAGAATATGGCTACACCTTC.

V and J are TRBV25-1 and TRBJ2-4; D is perhaps TRBD1 (6 bases). Per germline, CDR1 MGHDK and CDR2 SYGVNS. This CDR3 has 14 residues. Trimming cost V 4 bases and J 9 bases, with 16 bases left between them. CDR3 amino acids: CASSVTGVEGIQYF. The CDR3 bases are TGTGCCAGCAGTGTGACAGGAGTTGAAGGCATTCAGTACTTC.

The CDR3 nucleotides are TGTGCCAGCAGCCCCCAAACCGGGACAGCGAACACCGGGGAGCTGTTTTTT. Protein: CASSPQTGTANTGELFF. V is TRBV7-9 and J is TRBJ2-2; TRBD1 matches at 7 bases. Germline CDR1 reads SEHNR; CDR2 reads FQNEAQ (reference sequence). J lost 0 bases, V lost 5 bases, and 9 bases had no gene match. The CDR3 is 17 amino acids.

This clone was seen once. The V call is TRBV5-1, the J call TRBJ2-6, with D tentatively TRBD1 (5 bases). CDR3 length: 17 residues. The V gene lost 4 bases and the J gene lost 0 bases, with 14 bases spanning the gap. Germline assignment: CDR1 SGHRS and CDR2 YFSETQ. CDR3 region: CASSLTGALSGANVLTF. CDR3 sequence (DNA): TGCGCCAGCAGCCTAACAGGTGCCCTCTCTGGGGCCAACGTCCTGACTTTC.

The chain recombines TRBV18 with TRBJ1-2, with D hard to call. With 4 bases removed from V and 0 bases from J, the gap between germline ends came to 6 bases. This CDR3 is built from 13 residues. Per germline, CDR1 KGHSH and CDR2 LQKENI. The CDR3 coding sequence is TGTGCCAGCTCACAGGGAGCTAACTATGGCTACACCTTC. Its translation is CASSQGANYGYTF.

A few counts support this clone. This chain uses TRBV27 with TRBJ1-1, with a possible D match to TRBD1 (5 bases). Germline V gene sequence: CDR1 MNHEY, CDR2 SMNVEV (reference sequence). Trimming left V 6 bases short and J 1 base short, with 9 bases between. This CDR3 contains 13 residues. CDR3 in DNA: TGTGCCAGCAGAAATACAGGGAACACTGAAGCTTTCTTT. This translates into CASRNTGNTEAFF.